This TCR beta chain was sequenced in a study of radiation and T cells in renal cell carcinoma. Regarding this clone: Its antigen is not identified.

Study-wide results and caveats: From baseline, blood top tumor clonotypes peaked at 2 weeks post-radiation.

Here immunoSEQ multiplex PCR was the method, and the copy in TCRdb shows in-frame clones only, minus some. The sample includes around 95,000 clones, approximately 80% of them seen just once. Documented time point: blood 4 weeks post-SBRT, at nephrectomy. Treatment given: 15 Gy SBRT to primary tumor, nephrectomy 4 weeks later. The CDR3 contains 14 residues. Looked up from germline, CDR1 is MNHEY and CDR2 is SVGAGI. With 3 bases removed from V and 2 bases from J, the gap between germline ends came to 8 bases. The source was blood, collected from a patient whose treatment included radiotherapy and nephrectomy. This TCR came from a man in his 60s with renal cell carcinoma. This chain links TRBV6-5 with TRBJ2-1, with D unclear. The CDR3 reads CASSYRQTYNEQFF. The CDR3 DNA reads TGTGCCAGCAGTTATCGTCAGACCTACAATGAGCAGTTCTTC.